These 13 T cell receptor beta chains were all obtained from the same sample, sequenced in a study of blood T cell repertoires in COVID-19. Clones were read by immunoSEQ multiplex PCR, and TCRdb kept only the in-frame ones, dropping some. In the table there are about 150,000 clones, around 81% of which are singletons. The sequencing input was peripheral blood. Receptors were obtained from a woman aged 55-69 years with active or convalescent COVID-19.

The genes are TRBV7-8 and TRBJ1-2; D gene unclear. Trimming removed 5 bases from V and 1 base from J, with 11 bases in between. The germline V gene has CDR1 SGHVS and CDR2 FQNEAQ. The CDR3 has 14 residues. In nucleotides, the CDR3 is TGTGCCAGCAGCCCAAAACAGAGTAACTATGGCTACACCTTC. Amino acids: CASSPKQSNYGYTF.

The DNA of the CDR3 is TGTGCCAGCAGTTCGGACAGTCTGAGCGGTGGAAACACCATATATTTT. The encoded protein is CASSSDSLSGGNTIYF. J is TRBJ1-3 and V is TRBV28; maybe TRBD1 (6 bases). The CDR3 loop spans 16 amino acids. Trimming removed 4 bases at V and 3 bases at J, with 16 bases between. Per the germline V gene, CDR1 is MDHEN and CDR2 is SYDVKM.

The V call is TRBV3-1 (or the pseudogene TRBV3-2), the J call TRBJ2-3; D is ambiguous. This CDR3 has 15 amino acids. The V and J ends lost 3 bases and 2 bases respectively, with 12 bases between them. From germline, CDR1 is LGHDT and CDR2 YNNKEL (reference sequence). The CDR3 sequence is CASSHTAGNTDTQYF. The CDR3 nucleotides read TGTGCCAGCAGCCACACAGCCGGAAACACAGATACGCAGTATTTT.

This sequence joins TRBV18 and TRBJ2-3; D is possibly TRBD1 (6 bases). The CDR3 length is 17 residues. From germline, CDR1 is KGHSH and CDR2 LQKENI. Trimming left V 4 bases short and J 2 bases short, with 19 bases between. In DNA form, the CDR3 reads TGTGCCAGCTCACAATATTTCCGACAGGACCCCACAGATACGCAGTATTTT. This encodes CASSQYFRQDPTDTQYF.

This rearrangement joins TRBV3-1 (or the pseudogene TRBV3-2) to TRBJ2-1; D ambiguous. V was trimmed by 5 bases and J by 11 bases, leaving 13 bases between them. The CDR3 totals 12 residues. Germline CDR1 is LGHDT and CDR2 is YNNKEL (reference sequence). Written as DNA, the CDR3 is TGTGCCAGCAGCTCGGCTTCAGGTCAGCAGTTCTTC. Translating gives CASSSASGQQFF.

For the CDR3, the DNA is TGTGCCAGCTGGCGGGGGGACCGTCGCACAGATACGCAGTATTTT. Protein product: CASWRGDRRTDTQYF. This rearrangement joins TRBV6-5 to TRBJ2-3; 8 bases match TRBD2. This CDR3 spans 15 amino acids. CDR1 and CDR2 from the germline V gene are MNHEY and SVGAGI. The J segment lost 1 base and the V segment lost 8 bases, leaving 8 bases of the junction unmatched.

The V gene is TRBV6-1, the J gene TRBJ1-6; maybe TRBD1 (6 bases). Germline loops: CDR1 MNHNS, CDR2 SASEGT. The CDR3 is 15 amino acids. V was pared by 2 bases and J by 5 bases, with 10 bases between. Written as DNA, the CDR3 is TGTGCCAGCAGTGAATTGGGGGCAGATAATTCACCCCTCCACTTT. This sequence encodes CASSELGADNSPLHF.

This clone has a single count. This chain's CDR3 is CASSYVREGTQYF. The CDR3 DNA is TGTGCCAGCAGTTATGTCCGCGAGGGGACCCAGTACTTC. The chain carries TRBV6-2 or TRBV6-3 and TRBJ2-5; weak D call: TRBD2 (5 bases). V lost 3 bases, J lost 7 bases, and 12 bases lay in between. The CDR3 extends over 13 amino acids. Looked up from germline, CDR1 is MNHEY and CDR2 is SVGEGT.

The chain employs TRBV18 and TRBJ1-1, with D maybe TRBD1 (5 bases). Trimming left V 3 bases short and J 3 bases short, with 14 bases between. Germline CDR1 and CDR2: KGHSH and LQKENI. CDR3 size: 15 residues. The CDR3, as DNA: TGTGCCAGCTCACCGAGTGGGGCCTGGGACACTGAAGCTTTCTTT. This sequence encodes CASSPSGAWDTEAFF.

This clone was detected once. Here the CDR3 DNA reads TGTGCCAGCAGCGTAACTAGCGGGGAGCAGTTCTTC. It translates to CASSVTSGEQFF. The chain recombines TRBV11-3 with TRBJ2-1; 9 bases agree with TRBD2. Trimming took 5 bases from V and 10 from J; bases not matched to a gene: 3. There are 12 residues in the CDR3. Germline loops: CDR1 SGHNT, CDR2 YENEEA. Based on the CDR3 plus reference TRBV11-3 and TRBJ2-1, the full variable domain is EAGVVQSPRYKIIEKKQPVAFWCNPISGHNTLYWYLQNLGQGPELLIRYENEEAVDDSQLPKDRFSAERLKGVDSTLKIQPAELGDSAVYLCASSVTSGEQFFGPGTRLTVL.

The chain has TRBV28 and TRBJ1-6, with 7 bases that match TRBD1. The CDR3 sequence is 15 residues long. Per germline, CDR1 MDHEN and CDR2 SYDVKM. V lost 4 bases and J lost 4; bases outside the gene matches: 4. CDR3 loop: CASSWTGQYNSPLHF. The DNA of the CDR3 is TGTGCCAGCAGTTGGACAGGCCAGTATAATTCACCCCTCCACTTT. Supplemented by reference TRBV28 and TRBJ1-6, the full variable domain reads DVKVTQSSRYLVKRTGEKVFLECVQDMDHENMFWYRQDPGLGLRLIYFSYDVKMKEKGDIPEGYSVSREKKERFSLILESASTNQTSMYLCASSWTGQYNSPLHFGNGTRLTVT.

CDR3 in DNA: TGTGCCAGCAGCTTTCCTAGGCCCGGGGCCTACAATGAGCAGTTCTTC. Translated, it gives CASSFPRPGAYNEQFF. The V call is TRBV7-2, the J call TRBJ2-1, with a tentative D call TRBD2 (5 bases). The CDR3 spans 16 residues. V lost 3 bases and J lost 2, with 14 bases in between. The germline CDR1 and CDR2 sequences are SGHTA and FQGNSA.

V and J are TRBV6-5 and TRBJ1-1; 7 nucleotides match TRBD1. Unmatched junction bases numbered 4, after V lost 6 bases and J lost 0 bases. The germline CDR1 and CDR2 sequences are MNHEY and SVGAGI. CDR3 length: 14 residues. Written as DNA, the CDR3 is TGTGCCAGCAGGATAGGGGGCTTGAACACTGAAGCTTTCTTT. This encodes CASRIGGLNTEAFF.